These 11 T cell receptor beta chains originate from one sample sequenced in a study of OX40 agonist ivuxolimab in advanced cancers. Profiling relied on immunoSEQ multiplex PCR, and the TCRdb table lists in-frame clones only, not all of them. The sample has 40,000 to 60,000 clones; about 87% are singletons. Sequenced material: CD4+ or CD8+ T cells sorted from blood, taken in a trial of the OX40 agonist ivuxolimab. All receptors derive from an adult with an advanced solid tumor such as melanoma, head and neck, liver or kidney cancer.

The CDR3 protein is CASSQDRSTLNTEAFF. In DNA, the CDR3 is TGTGCCAGCAGCCAAGATCGGTCTACCTTAAACACTGAAGCTTTCTTT. The rearrangement links TRBV4-2 to TRBJ1-1; no clear D gene. Per germline, CDR1 LGHNA and CDR2 YNFKEQ. Trimming removed 0 bases from V and 2 bases from J, with 13 bases in between. The CDR3 sequence is 16 residues long.

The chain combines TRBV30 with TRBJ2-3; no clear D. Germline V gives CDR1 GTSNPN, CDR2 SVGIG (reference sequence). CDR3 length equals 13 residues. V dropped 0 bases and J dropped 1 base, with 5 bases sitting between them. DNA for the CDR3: TGTGCCTGGAGTGTATTGCGCACAGATACGCAGTATTTT. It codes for CAWSVLRTDTQYF.

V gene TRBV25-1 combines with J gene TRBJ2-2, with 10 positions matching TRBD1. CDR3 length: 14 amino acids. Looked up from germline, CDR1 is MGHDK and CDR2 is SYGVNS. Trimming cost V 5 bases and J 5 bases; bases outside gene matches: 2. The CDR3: CASSKGQGTGELFF. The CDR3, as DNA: TGTGCCAGCAGTAAGGGACAGGGGACCGGGGAGCTGTTTTTT.

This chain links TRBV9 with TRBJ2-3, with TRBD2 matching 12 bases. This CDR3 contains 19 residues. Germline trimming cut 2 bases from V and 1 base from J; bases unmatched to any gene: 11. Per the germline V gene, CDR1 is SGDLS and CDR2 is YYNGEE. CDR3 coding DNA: TGTGCCAGCAGCGTTCTACTAGACCGGACTAGCGGGGGCACAGATACGCAGTATTTT. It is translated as CASSVLLDRTSGGTDTQYF.

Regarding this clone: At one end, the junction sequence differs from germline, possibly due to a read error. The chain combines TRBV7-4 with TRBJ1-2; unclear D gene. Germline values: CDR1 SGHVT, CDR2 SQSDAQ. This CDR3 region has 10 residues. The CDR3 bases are TGTGCCAGCAGCTTATGGCCCGGCCTCTTC. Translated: CASSLWPGLF.

The CDR3 loop is CASSYRSGANVLTF. The CDR3 nucleotides are TGTGCCAGCAGTTACCGCTCTGGGGCCAACGTCCTGACTTTC. The V call is TRBV6-5, the J call TRBJ2-6; no firm D call. Deletions cut 2 bases from V and 0 bases from J, with 2 bases between. The CDR3 runs 14 residues. Germline assignment: CDR1 MNHEY and CDR2 SVGAGI.

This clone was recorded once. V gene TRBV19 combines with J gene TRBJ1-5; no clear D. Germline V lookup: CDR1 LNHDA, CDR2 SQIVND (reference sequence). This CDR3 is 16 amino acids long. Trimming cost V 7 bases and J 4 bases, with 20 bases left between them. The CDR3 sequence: CASTPSKGQFNQPQHF. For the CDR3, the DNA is TGTGCCAGTACCCCATCAAAGGGCCAGTTTAATCAGCCCCAGCATTTT.

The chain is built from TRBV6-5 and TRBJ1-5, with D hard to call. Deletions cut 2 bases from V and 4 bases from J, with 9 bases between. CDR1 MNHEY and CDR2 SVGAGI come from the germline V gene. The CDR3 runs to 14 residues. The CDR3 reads CASSYVGPNQPQHF. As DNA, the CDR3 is TGTGCCAGCAGTTACGTGGGCCCAAATCAGCCCCAGCATTTT.

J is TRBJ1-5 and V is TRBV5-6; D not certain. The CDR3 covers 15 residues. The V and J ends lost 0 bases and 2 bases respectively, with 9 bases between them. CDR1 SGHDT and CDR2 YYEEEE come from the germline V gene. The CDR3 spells CASSLGVGGNQPQHF. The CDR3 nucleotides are TGTGCCAGCAGCTTGGGGGTCGGCGGCAATCAGCCCCAGCATTTT.

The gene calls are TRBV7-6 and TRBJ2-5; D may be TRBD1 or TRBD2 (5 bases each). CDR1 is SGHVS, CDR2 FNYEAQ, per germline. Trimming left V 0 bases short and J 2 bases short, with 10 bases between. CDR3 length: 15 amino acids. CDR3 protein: CASSLAGARQETQYF. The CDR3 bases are TGTGCCAGCAGCTTAGCCGGGGCAAGACAAGAGACCCAGTACTTC. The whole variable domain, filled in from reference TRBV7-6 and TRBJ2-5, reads GAGVSQSPRYKVTKRGQDVALRCDPISGHVSLYWYRQALGQGPEFLTYFNYEAQQDKSGLPNDRFSAERPEGSISTLTIQRTEQRDSAMYRCASSLAGARQETQYFGPGTRLLVL.

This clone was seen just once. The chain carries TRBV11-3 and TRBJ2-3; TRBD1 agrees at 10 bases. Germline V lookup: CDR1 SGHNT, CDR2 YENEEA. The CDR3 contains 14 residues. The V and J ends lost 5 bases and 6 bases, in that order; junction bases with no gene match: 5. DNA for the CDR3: TGTGCCAGCAGCCCGACAGGGGGCAGGGATACGCAGTATTTT. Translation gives CASSPTGGRDTQYF.